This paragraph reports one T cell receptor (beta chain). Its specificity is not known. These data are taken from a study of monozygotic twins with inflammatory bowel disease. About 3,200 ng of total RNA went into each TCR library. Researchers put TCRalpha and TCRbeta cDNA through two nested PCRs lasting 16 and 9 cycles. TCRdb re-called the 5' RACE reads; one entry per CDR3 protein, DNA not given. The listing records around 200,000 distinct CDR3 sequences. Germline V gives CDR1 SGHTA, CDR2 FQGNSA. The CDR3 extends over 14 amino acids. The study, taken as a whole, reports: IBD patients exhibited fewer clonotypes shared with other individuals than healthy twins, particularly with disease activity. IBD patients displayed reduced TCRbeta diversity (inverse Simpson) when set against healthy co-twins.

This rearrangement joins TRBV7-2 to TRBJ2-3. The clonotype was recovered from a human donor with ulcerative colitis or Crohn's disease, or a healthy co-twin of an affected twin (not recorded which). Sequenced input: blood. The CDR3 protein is CASSLDYNTDTQYF.